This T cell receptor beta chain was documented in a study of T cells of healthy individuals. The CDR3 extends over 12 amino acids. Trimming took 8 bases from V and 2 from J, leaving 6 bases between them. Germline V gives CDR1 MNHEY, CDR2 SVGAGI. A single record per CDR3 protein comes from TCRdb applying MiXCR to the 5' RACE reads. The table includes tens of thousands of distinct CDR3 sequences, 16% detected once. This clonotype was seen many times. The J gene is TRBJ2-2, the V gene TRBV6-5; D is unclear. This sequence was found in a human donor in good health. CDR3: CASRPNTGELFF. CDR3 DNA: TGTGCCAGCCGGCCCAACACCGGGGAGCTGTTTTTT.